The rows below give T cell receptor beta chains drawn from one sample of a study of T cells in localized non-small cell lung cancer. TCRdb's copy holds only in-frame clones and misses some; the assay was immunoSEQ multiplex PCR. The table records tens of thousands of clones, about 90% of them present only once. The source material was peripheral blood, sampled before any cancer treatment. These receptor sequences come from a man between 40 and 69 years old with stage I squamous cell lung carcinoma. CDR3s include the opening cysteine and the closing phenylalanine or tryptophan. Each record gives: V gene, J gene, clone size, D gene, CDR3 DNA, CDR3 protein. A D gene is named only where the DNA matches it firmly. Expanded clones are given a class, and other clones once, few, many or no size at all.

TRBV19,TRBJ2-3,once,NA,TGTGCCAGTACGTCCGGCAATACGCAGTATTTT,CASTSGNTQYF
TRBV9,TRBJ2-5,NA,TRBD2,TGTGCCAGCAGCGTAGCTAGCGGGAGGAGGGAGACCCAGTACTTC,CASSVASGRRETQYF
TRBV27,TRBJ2-3,NA,NA,TGTGCCAGCAGTTTAATGTCTAGCAGAGGCACAGATACGCAGTATTTT,CASSLMSSRGTDTQYF
TRBV15,TRBJ2-3,once,NA,TGTGCCACCAGCAGGGACGGGACTCCAGATACGCAGTATTTT,CATSRDGTPDTQYF
TRBV7-9,TRBJ2-7,NA,NA,TGTGCCAGCACCCGGACAGGCGGGAGGTTCTCCTACGAGCAGTACTTC,CASTRTGGRFSYEQYF
TRBV30,TRBJ1-5,NA,NA,TGTGCCTGGCAGGGGACGGATCAGCCCCAGCATTTT,CAWQGTDQPQHF
TRBV18,TRBJ1-2,NA,TRBD1,TGTGCCAGCTCACCGACAGGGCTAGACTATGGCTACACCTTC,CASSPTGLDYGYTF
TRBV5-4,TRBJ2-1,NA,TRBD2,TGTGCCAGCAGGGAGGGACTAGCGGGAGTGAGTGAGCAGTTCTTC,CASREGLAGVSEQFF
TRBV7-3,TRBJ2-1,NA,NA,TGTGCCAGCAGCTTAGAGGCCTTCCCCTACAATGAGCAGTTCTTC,CASSLEAFPYNEQFF
TRBV18,TRBJ2-3,NA,TRBD2,TGTGCCAGCTCCCCGATCCCTATAACTAGCGGGAGAGGGGTTGGCACAGATACGCAGTATTTT,CASSPIPITSGRGVGTDTQYF
TRBV7-9,TRBJ2-6,NA,NA,TGTGCCAGCCTTCCCATCACGGTGTCTGGGGCCAACGTCCTGACTTTC,CASLPITVSGANVLTF